This T cell receptor beta chain was recovered during a study of graft-versus-host responses after intestinal transplantation. Study-wide background: Transplants given to recipients were multivisceral, liver-intestinal, or isolated intestinal. General observations from the study: High graft-versus-host to host-versus-graft clonal ratios were seen in allografts of patients with graft-donor T cell macrochimerism. The recipient marrow held GvH clones, and some of them showed up first in ileum or blood.

The authors processed graft tissue to release intraepithelial and lamina propria lymphocytes. The germline V gene encodes CDR1 SGHNT and CDR2 YYREEE (reference sequence). The V gene end was trimmed by 1 base and the J gene end by 6 bases; junction bases not matched to a gene: 8. The CDR3 loop spans 16 amino acids. On this clone: The antigen remains unidentified.

The repertoire was sequenced with immunoSEQ multiplex PCR; TCRdb's copy has only in-frame clones and lacks some. The sample lists about 7,700 clones, around 75% occurring once. Sequencing was performed on ileum tissue, taken around 230 days after intestinal transplant. This TCR was sampled from a human patient who received an intestinal transplant, so some T cells may come from the graft donor. The chain joins TRBV5-4 to TRBJ1-2; TRBD1 aligns across 11 bases. Here the CDR3 reads CASSLSIGTGGDGYTF. The DNA of the CDR3 is TGTGCCAGCAGCTTGAGTATCGGGACAGGGGGGGATGGCTACACCTTC.